This T cell receptor beta chain was observed in a study of T-cell memory formation after mild COVID-19. One entry per CDR3 protein, called by TCRdb with MiXCR from the 5' RACE reads. Among around 530,000 distinct CDR3 sequences listed, 20% to 25% were seen once. V was clipped by 1 base and J by 2 bases; unmatched bases: 9. The CDR3 is made up of 16 amino acids. Germline V gene data show CDR1 as SQVTM and CDR2 as ANQGSEA. The receptor's source is an adult woman who had mild COVID-19 (a few samples of this study predate the infection). Cell type and time point are not known. The sample was PBMCs or a T cell subset sorted from them (not recorded which). The chain recombines TRBV29-1 with TRBJ2-3, with 7 bases fitting TRBD1. The chain's CDR3 is CSVEVWGKGATDTQYF. CDR3 DNA: TGCAGCGTTGAAGTCTGGGGGAAGGGGGCCACAGATACGCAGTATTTT.